The 25 T cell receptor beta chains given below trace back to one sample, sequenced in a study of T cells in Graves' hyperthyroidism and ophthalmopathy. Authors of the study amplified TCR beta CDR3 regions from RNA transcripts. Researchers ran a first-round RT-PCR on the TCR CDR3 using the HTBI primer set. MiXCR was run by TCRdb on the multiplex PCR reads, yielding one entry per CDR3 protein. The table lists more than 100,000 distinct CDR3 sequences, about 50% of them singletons. Input material: blood. Receptors were obtained from a man between 35 and 55 years old with Graves' hyperthyroidism.

V gene TRBV5-4 combines with J gene TRBJ1-6; 7 nucleotides agree with TRBD1. The CDR3 totals 16 residues. Trimming at V came to 7 bases and at J to 7 bases, leaving 14 bases not matched to a gene. The germline V gene has CDR1 SGHNT and CDR2 YYREEE (reference sequence). The CDR3 reads CASSPGPTGSNSPLHF. The CDR3 DNA is TGTGCCAGCTCACCAGGACCGACAGGGAGCAATTCACCCCTCCACTTT.

The V gene is TRBV24-1, the J gene TRBJ2-3, with a possible D match to TRBD2 (5 bases). CDR3 length equals 15 residues. Deletions cut 3 bases from V and 11 bases from J, with 20 bases between. CDR1 KGHDR and CDR2 SFDVKD come from the germline V gene. CDR3 residues: CATSDTTRDRNEQYF. CDR3 nucleotide sequence: TGTGCCACCAGTGATACCACGAGGGATAGGAATGAGCAGTATTTT.

Comments on this clonotype: The junction departs from germline at one end; a sequencing error may be responsible. The J gene is TRBJ1-2, the V gene TRBV11-1, with D unclear. From germline, CDR1 is SGHAT and CDR2 FQDESV (reference sequence). The CDR3 is made up of 13 amino acids. The CDR3 DNA is TGTGCCAGCAGTTTAGGAGAAGCCTATGGCTACACCTTC. It codes for CASSLGEAYGYTF.

This sequence joins TRBV20-1 and TRBJ1-1, with TRBD1 as a possible D gene (6 bases). This CDR3 contains 15 residues. From germline, CDR1 is DFQATT and CDR2 SNEGSKA (reference sequence). V was clipped by 3 bases and J by 5 bases, with 19 bases between them. CDR3 bases: TGCAGTGCTAGGGGCGGTCTAGCAGGGGAGACTGAAGCTTTCTTT. Its translation: CSARGGLAGETEAFF.

This clonotype was found many times. V is TRBV9 and J is TRBJ1-1, with a tentative D call TRBD1 (5 bases). V was pared by 0 bases and J by 1 base, with 10 bases between. From germline, CDR1 is SGDLS and CDR2 YYNGEE. CDR3 size: 15 residues. The CDR3: CASSVEPQGNTEAFF. The CDR3, as DNA: TGTGCCAGCAGCGTAGAGCCCCAGGGGAACACTGAAGCTTTCTTT. Full variable domain (rest looked up from reference TRBV9 and TRBJ1-1): DSGVTQTPKHLITATGQRVTLRCSPRSGDLSVYWYQQSLDQGLQFLIQYYNGEERAKGNILERFSAQQFPDLHSELNLSSLELGDSALYFCASSVEPQGNTEAFFGQGTRLTVV.

This clonotype was seen ten or more times. The chain uses TRBV7-2 and TRBJ2-7; D is unresolved. Germline V gives CDR1 SGHTA, CDR2 FQGNSA. Trimming left V 4 bases short and J 3 bases short, with 10 bases between. The CDR3 loop spans 13 amino acids. The CDR3 coding sequence is TGTGCCAGCAGCTCCCTTGACGGCTACGAGCAGTACTTC. As protein: CASSSLDGYEQYF.

This clonotype has at least ten counts. The rearrangement links TRBV11-3 to TRBJ1-4; D unresolved. The CDR3 has 16 amino acids. CDR1 is SGHNT and CDR2 is YENEEA in the germline V gene. V was cut by 5 bases and J by 0 bases, with 13 bases left in between. CDR3 coding DNA: TGTGCCAGCAGCCTAAGTTACGACGCAACTAATGAAAAACTGTTTTTT. Its protein is CASSLSYDATNEKLFF.

This clonotype was counted ten times or more. The limits of the CDR3 on the DNA are not certain, so only TCRdb's listed CDR3 is given. The V gene is TRBV5-1, the J gene TRBJ2-3; the table assigns TRBD1, which was not confirmed against the DNA. The CDR3 comprises 14 residues, both ends counted. Germline-derived CDR1 and CDR2 are SGHRS and YFSETQ. The CDR3 protein is CASNSGPATDTQYF.

This clonotype came up many times. The rearrangement links TRBV12-3 or TRBV12-4 to TRBJ2-7, with TRBD1 as a possible D gene (6 bases). Trimming took off 5 bases at V and 6 bases at J, with 23 bases between the two ends. The CDR3 is made up of 16 amino acids. CDR3 protein: CASSRGQMRSEGEQYF. CDR3 nucleotide sequence: TGTGCCAGCAGTCGAGGACAGATGAGGTCAGAAGGCGAGCAGTACTTC.

This clonotype was seen repeatedly, ten times or more. V usage is TRBV7-9 and J usage is TRBJ2-3, with TRBD2 identical over 13 bases. This CDR3 is built from 17 residues. Germline CDR1 and CDR2: SEHNR and FQNEAQ (reference sequence). With 0 bases clipped from V and 3 bases from J, the junction kept 3 bases outside the gene matches. The CDR3 sequence: CASSLATSGRSTDTQYF. The CDR3 nucleotides read TGTGCCAGCAGCTTAGCGACTAGCGGGAGGTCGACAGATACGCAGTATTTT.

At least ten counts were recorded for this clonotype. This chain links TRBV5-1 with TRBJ1-1; D might be TRBD1 (6 bases). This CDR3 has 16 amino acids. Trimming pared 3 bases from V and 4 bases from J, leaving 19 bases between. Germline loops: CDR1 SGHRS, CDR2 YFSETQ. The CDR3 sequence is CASSSWTQGGGTEAFF. The CDR3 coding sequence is TGCGCCAGCAGCTCCTGGACCCAAGGGGGGGGCACTGAAGCTTTCTTT.

This clonotype showed up many times. This chain uses TRBV14 with TRBJ2-5, with 8 bases matching TRBD1. The length of the CDR3 is 14 residues. CDR1 is SGHDN, CDR2 FVKESK, per germline. The V gene end was trimmed by 3 bases and the J gene end by 5 bases; junction bases not matched to a gene: 5. The CDR3 bases are TGTGCCAGCAGCCAGGACAGGGATCACGAGACCCAGTACTTC. This encodes CASSQDRDHETQYF. Looking up the rest from reference TRBV14 and TRBJ2-5 gives the full variable domain: EAGVTQFPSHSVIEKGQTVTLRCDPISGHDNLYWYRRVMGKEIKFLLHFVKESKQDESGMPNNRFLAERTGGTYSTLKVQPAELEDSGVYFCASSQDRDHETQYFGPGTRLLVL.

The V call is TRBV10-2, the J call TRBJ1-2, with D uncertain. Deletions cut 8 bases from V and 4 bases from J, with 20 bases between. The CDR3 covers 15 residues. Per the germline V gene, CDR1 is WSHSY and CDR2 is SAAADI. The CDR3 spells CASRSGVREPYGYTF. The CDR3 coding sequence is TGCGCCAGCCGTAGCGGGGTCAGAGAGCCCTATGGCTACACCTTC.

This clonotype has a count of ten or more. V usage is TRBV20-1 and J usage is TRBJ2-5, with D unclear. The CDR3 extends over 12 amino acids. Germline V lookup: CDR1 DFQATT, CDR2 SNEGSKA (reference sequence). Trimming stripped 5 bases from V and 4 bases from J, with 11 bases between. CDR3: CSALKPPETQYF. CDR3 nucleotides: TGCAGTGCTCTCAAGCCCCCAGAGACCCAGTACTTC.

The chain recombines TRBV7-3 with TRBJ2-7; 11 bases are a match to TRBD2. Trimming cost V 5 bases and J 0 bases; bases outside gene matches: 6. CDR1 and CDR2 from the germline V gene are SGHTA and FQGTGA. The CDR3 contains 16 residues. CDR3 protein: CASSRTSGWNSYEQYF. In nucleotides, the CDR3 is TGTGCCAGCAGCCGGACTAGCGGGTGGAACTCCTACGAGCAGTACTTC. Using reference TRBV7-3 and TRBJ2-7 for the parts outside the CDR3, the full variable domain is GAGVSQTPSNKVTEKGKYVELRCDPISGHTALYWYRQSLGQGPEFLIYFQGTGAADDSGLPNDRFFAVRPEGSVSTLKIQRTERGDSAVYLCASSRTSGWNSYEQYFGPGTRLTVT.

The chain is built from TRBV24-1 and TRBJ1-5; 7 nucleotides align to TRBD1. This CDR3 contains 14 residues. Germline CDR1 reads KGHDR; CDR2 reads SFDVKD. The ends lost 7 bases at V and 4 bases at J; junction bases unmatched: 6. DNA for the CDR3: TGTGCCACCAGATCGACAGGGAAAAATCAGCCCCAGCATTTT. Encoded protein: CATRSTGKNQPQHF.

This clonotype was detected many times. The chain combines TRBV29-1 with TRBJ1-2; 9 positions match TRBD1. The CDR3 is 13 amino acids. V dropped 7 bases and J dropped 4; count of bases not matched to a gene: 7. The germline V gene encodes CDR1 SQVTM and CDR2 ANQGSEA. The CDR3 loop is CSAGSGQGYGYTF. The CDR3 nucleotides read TGCAGCGCTGGGTCGGGACAGGGCTATGGCTACACCTTC.

This clonotype was recorded at least ten times. The V call is TRBV2, the J call TRBJ2-3; D possibly corresponds to TRBD1 (6 bases). Germline V CDR1 and CDR2: SNHLY, FYNNEI. V lost 6 bases, J lost 14 bases, and 21 bases lay in between. The CDR3 has 13 residues. CDR3 sequence reads: CASSETGSGVPYF. The CDR3 DNA is TGTGCCAGCAGCGAGACAGGTTCCGGGGTTCCGTATTTT.

This clonotype was seen ten or more times. J is TRBJ2-3 and V is TRBV29-1; D perhaps matches TRBD2 (5 bases). V was cut by 7 bases and J by 3 bases, with 8 bases left in between. This CDR3 contains 11 residues. CDR1 SQVTM and CDR2 ANQGSEA come from the germline V gene. CDR3 DNA sequence: TGCAGCGGGACTGGTACAGATACGCAGTATTTT. This sequence encodes CSGTGTDTQYF.

This chain connects TRBV25-1 to TRBJ2-3, with TRBD1 matching over 8 bases. The CDR3 has 12 residues. The junction had 3 bases not matched to a gene; V was cut back by 6 bases and J by 7 bases. Germline CDR1 and CDR2: MGHDK and SYGVNS. The CDR3, as DNA: TGTGCCAGCAGCACAGGGGGTCATACGCAGTATTTT. Translation gives CASSTGGHTQYF. Together with reference TRBV25-1 and TRBJ2-3, the CDR3 gives the full variable domain: EADIYQTPRYLVIGTGKKITLECSQTMGHDKMYWYQQDPGMELHLIHYSYGVNSTEKGDLSSESTVSRIRTEHFPLTLESARPSHTSQYLCASSTGGHTQYFGPGTRLTVL.

This clonotype was counted at least ten times. The genes are TRBV5-1 and TRBJ2-7; D possibly corresponds to TRBD1 (5 bases). CDR1 and CDR2 (germline): SGHRS, YFSETQ. V shed 2 bases and J shed 3 bases, with 12 bases lying between them. The CDR3 has 14 amino acids. The CDR3 DNA is TGCGCCAGCAGCTTTACCACCCAGGGCTACGAGCAGTACTTC. This sequence encodes CASSFTTQGYEQYF. The whole variable domain, remainder taken from reference TRBV5-1 and TRBJ2-7, is KAGVTQTPRYLIKTRGQQVTLSCSPISGHRSVSWYQQTPGQGLQFLFEYFSETQRNKGNFPGRFSGRQFSNSRSEMNVSTLELGDSALYLCASSFTTQGYEQYFGPGTRLTVT.

V and J are TRBV20-1 and TRBJ1-2, with a possible D match to TRBD1 (5 bases). Germline CDR1 is DFQATT and CDR2 is SNEGSKA (reference sequence). This CDR3 is built from 13 residues. Trimming removed 3 bases at V and 3 bases at J, with 11 bases between. CDR3 residues: CSARPQGDYGYTF. CDR3 nucleotides: TGCAGTGCTAGGCCCCAGGGTGACTATGGCTACACCTTC.

This clonotype is medium-sized. The chain links TRBV7-9 to TRBJ1-1, with 7 positions matching TRBD1. Germline V gene sequence: CDR1 SEHNR, CDR2 FQNEAQ (reference sequence). With V trimmed by 3 bases and J by 6 bases, 7 bases remained unmatched. This CDR3 has 14 residues. The CDR3 reads CASSLWDSGSEAFF. The DNA for the CDR3 is TGTGCCAGCAGCTTGTGGGACAGTGGGTCTGAAGCTTTCTTT.

The rearrangement links TRBV29-1 to TRBJ2-7; 9 bases line up with TRBD1. The CDR3 has 13 residues. Germline values: CDR1 SQVTM, CDR2 ANQGSEA. J was trimmed by 4 bases and V by 6 bases; bases with no gene match: 7. CDR3 DNA: TGCAGCGTCCTCCGGGACAGGGAGTACGAGCAGTACTTC. Protein: CSVLRDREYEQYF.

This clonotype appeared many times. The chain carries TRBV4-1 and TRBJ2-2, with D possibly being TRBD2 (5 bases). V lost 6 bases and J lost 5, with 13 bases in between. Germline V gives CDR1 MGHRA, CDR2 YSYEKL. This CDR3 region has 14 residues. The CDR3 spells CASRRELGTGELFF. As DNA, the CDR3 is TGCGCCAGCAGAAGGGAGTTGGGAACCGGGGAGCTGTTTTTT.